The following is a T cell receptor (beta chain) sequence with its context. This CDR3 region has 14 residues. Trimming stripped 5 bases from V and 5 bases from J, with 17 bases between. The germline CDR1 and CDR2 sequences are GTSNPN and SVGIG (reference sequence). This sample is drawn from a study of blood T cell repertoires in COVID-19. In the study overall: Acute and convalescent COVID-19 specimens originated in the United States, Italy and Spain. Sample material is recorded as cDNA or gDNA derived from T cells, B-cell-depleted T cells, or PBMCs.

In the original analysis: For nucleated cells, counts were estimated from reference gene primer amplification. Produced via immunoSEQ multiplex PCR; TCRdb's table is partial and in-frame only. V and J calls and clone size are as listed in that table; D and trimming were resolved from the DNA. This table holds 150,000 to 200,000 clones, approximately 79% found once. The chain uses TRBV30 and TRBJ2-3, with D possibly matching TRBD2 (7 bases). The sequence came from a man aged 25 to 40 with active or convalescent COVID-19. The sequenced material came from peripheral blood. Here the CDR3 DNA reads TGTGCCTGGGCCTGGGGAGGGGGGGGAGATACGCAGTATTTT. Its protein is CAWAWGGGGDTQYF.